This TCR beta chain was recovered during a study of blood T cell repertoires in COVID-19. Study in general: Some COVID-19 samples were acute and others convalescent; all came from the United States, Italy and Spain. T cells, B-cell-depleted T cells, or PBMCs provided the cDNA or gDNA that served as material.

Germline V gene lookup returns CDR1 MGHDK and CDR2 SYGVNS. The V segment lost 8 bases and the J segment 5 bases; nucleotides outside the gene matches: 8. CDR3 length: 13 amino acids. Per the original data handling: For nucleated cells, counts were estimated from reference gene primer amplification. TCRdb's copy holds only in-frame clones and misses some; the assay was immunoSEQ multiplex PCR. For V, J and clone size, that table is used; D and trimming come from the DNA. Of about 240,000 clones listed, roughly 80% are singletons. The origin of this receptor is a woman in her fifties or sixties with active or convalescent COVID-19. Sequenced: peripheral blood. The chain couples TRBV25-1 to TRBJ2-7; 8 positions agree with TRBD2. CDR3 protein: CASPDDGGDEQYF. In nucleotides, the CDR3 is TGTGCCAGCCCCGACGACGGGGGGGACGAGCAGTACTTC.